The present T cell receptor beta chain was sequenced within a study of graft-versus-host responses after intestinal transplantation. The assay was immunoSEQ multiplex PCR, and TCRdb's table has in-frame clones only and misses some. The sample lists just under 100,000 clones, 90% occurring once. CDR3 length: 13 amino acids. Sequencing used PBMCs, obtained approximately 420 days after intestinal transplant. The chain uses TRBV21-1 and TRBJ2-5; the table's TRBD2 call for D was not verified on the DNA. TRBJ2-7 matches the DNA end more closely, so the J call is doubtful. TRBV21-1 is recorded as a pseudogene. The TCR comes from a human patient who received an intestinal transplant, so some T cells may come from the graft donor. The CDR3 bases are TGTGCCAGCATACGGGGGGGCAACAACGAGCAGTACTTC. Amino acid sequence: CASIRGGNNEQYF.